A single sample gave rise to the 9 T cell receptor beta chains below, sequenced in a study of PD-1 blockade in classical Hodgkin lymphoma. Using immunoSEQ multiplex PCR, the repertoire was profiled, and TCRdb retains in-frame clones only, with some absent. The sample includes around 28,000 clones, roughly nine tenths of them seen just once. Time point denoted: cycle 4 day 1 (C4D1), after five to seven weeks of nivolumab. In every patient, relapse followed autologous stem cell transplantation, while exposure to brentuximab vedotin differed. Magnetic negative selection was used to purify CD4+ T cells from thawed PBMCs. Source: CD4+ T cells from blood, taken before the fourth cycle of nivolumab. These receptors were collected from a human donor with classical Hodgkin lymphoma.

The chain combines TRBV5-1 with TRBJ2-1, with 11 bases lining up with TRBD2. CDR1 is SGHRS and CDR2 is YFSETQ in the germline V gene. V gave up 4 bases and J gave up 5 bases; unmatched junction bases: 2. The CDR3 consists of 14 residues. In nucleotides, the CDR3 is TGCGCCAGCAGCGCGGGACTAGCGGACAATGAGCAGTTCTTC. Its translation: CASSAGLADNEQFF. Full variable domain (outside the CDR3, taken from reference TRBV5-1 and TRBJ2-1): KAGVTQTPRYLIKTRGQQVTLSCSPISGHRSVSWYQQTPGQGLQFLFEYFSETQRNKGNFPGRFSGRQFSNSRSEMNVSTLELGDSALYLCASSAGLADNEQFFGPGTRLTVL.

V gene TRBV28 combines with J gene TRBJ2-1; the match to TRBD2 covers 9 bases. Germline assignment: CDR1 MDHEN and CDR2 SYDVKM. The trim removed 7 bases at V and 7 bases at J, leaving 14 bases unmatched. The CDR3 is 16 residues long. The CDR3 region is CASKSGVGLAANEQFF. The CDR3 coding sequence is TGTGCCAGCAAATCCGGGGTGGGACTAGCTGCGAATGAGCAGTTCTTC.

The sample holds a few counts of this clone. The CDR3: CATGQRTYEQYF. As DNA, the CDR3 is TGTGCCACGGGACAGCGAACCTACGAGCAGTACTTC. The chain couples TRBV19 to TRBJ2-7, with 7 bases lining up with TRBD1. Germline V gene data show CDR1 as LNHDA and CDR2 as SQIVND (reference sequence). After removal of 10 bases from V and 2 bases from J, the junction contained 5 bases not matched to a gene. The CDR3 spans 12 residues.

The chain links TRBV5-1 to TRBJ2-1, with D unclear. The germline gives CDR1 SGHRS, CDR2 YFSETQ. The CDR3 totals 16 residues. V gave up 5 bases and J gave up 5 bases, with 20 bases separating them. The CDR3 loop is CASRRSPNMGNNEQFF. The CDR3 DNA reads TGCGCCAGCAGAAGGTCCCCGAACATGGGCAACAATGAGCAGTTCTTC.

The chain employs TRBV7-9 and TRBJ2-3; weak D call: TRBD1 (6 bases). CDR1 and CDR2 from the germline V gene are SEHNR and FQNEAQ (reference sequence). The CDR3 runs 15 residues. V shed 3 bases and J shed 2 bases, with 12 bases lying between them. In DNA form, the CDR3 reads TGTGCCAGCAGCTTTCGACAGGCGACCACAGATACGCAGTATTTT. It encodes CASSFRQATTDTQYF.

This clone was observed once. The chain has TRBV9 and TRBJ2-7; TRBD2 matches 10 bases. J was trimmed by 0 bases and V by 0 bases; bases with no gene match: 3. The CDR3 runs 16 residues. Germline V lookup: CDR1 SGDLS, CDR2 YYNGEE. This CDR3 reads CASSVEPSGSSYEQYF. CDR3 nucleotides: TGTGCCAGCAGCGTAGAACCTAGCGGGAGCTCCTACGAGCAGTACTTC.

The CDR3 is CASSLYGQTYEQYF. DNA of the CDR3: TGCGCCAGCAGCTTGTATGGACAGACCTACGAGCAGTACTTC. The chain uses TRBV5-1 and TRBJ2-7; possibly TRBD1 for D (6 bases). Germline V gives CDR1 SGHRS, CDR2 YFSETQ. This CDR3 has 14 amino acids. Trimming cost V 1 base and J 2 bases, with 10 bases left between them.

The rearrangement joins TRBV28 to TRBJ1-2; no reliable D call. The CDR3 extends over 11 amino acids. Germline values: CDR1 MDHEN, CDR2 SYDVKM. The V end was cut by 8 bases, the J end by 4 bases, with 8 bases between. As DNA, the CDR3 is TGTGCCAGCGGAGGGCTCTATGGCTACACCTTC. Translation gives CASGGLYGYTF.

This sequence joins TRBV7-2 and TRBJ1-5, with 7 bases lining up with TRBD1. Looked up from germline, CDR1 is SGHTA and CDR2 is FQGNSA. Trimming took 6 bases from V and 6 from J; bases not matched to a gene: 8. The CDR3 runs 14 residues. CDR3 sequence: CASSYDRVGQPQHF. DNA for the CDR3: TGTGCCAGCAGTTACGACAGGGTTGGTCAGCCCCAGCATTTT.